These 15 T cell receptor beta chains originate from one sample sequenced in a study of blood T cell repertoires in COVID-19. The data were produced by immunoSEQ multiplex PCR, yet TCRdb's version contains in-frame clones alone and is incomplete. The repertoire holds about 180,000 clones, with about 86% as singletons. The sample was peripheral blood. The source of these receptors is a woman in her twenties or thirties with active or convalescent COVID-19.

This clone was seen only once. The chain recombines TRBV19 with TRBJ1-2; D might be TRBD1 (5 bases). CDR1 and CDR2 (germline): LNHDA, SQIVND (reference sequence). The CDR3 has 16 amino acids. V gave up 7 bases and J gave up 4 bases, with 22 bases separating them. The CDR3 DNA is TGTGCCAGTATCCTCAAAGGGGAGGGAAGTAGCTATGGCTACACCTTC. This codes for CASILKGEGSSYGYTF.

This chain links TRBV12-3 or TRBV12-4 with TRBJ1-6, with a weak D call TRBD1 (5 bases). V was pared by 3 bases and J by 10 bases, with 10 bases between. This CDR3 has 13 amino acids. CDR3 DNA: TGTGCCAGCAGTTTCCGGGGGGACTCACCCCTCCACTTT. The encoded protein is CASSFRGDSPLHF.

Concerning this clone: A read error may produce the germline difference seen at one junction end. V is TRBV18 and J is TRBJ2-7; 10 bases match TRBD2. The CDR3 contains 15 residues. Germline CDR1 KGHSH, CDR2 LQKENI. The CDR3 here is CASSPPGLALYEQYF. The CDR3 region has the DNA TGTGCCAGCTCCCCACCGGGACTAGCGCTATACGAGCAGTACTTC.

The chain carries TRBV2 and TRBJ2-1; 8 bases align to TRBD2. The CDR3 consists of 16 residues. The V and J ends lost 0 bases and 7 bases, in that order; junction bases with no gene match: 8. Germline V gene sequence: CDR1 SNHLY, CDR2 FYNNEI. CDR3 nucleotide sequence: TGTGCCAGCAGTGAAGCGATACGGGGGGGTAATAATGAGCAGTTCTTC. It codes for CASSEAIRGGNNEQFF.

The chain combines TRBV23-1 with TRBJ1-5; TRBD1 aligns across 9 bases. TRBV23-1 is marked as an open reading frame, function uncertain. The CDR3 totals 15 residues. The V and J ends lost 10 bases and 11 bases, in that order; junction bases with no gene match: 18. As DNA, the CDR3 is TGCGCCATGGCGGACAGGGGTAAGTGGCAATCAGCCCAGCATTTT. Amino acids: CAMADRGKWQSAQHF.

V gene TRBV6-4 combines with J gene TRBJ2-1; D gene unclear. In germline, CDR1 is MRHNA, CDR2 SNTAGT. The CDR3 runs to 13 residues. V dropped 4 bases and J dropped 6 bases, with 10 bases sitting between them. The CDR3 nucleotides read TGTGCCAGCAGTGTTGGCAAAACCAATGAGCAGTTCTTC. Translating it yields CASSVGKTNEQFF.

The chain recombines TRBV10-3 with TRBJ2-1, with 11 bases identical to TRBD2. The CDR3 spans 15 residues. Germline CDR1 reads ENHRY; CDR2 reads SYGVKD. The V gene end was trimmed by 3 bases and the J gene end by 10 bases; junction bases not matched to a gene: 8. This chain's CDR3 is CAISDRLAGLGEQFF. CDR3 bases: TGTGCCATCAGTGATAGACTAGCGGGGCTTGGGGAGCAGTTCTTC.

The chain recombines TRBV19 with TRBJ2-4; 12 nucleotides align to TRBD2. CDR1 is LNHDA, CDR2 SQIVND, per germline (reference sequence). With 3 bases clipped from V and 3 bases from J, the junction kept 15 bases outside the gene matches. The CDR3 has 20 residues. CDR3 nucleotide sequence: TGTGCCAGTAGTATGGGGCTAGCGGGAGGGTTGGGTATAGGCAAAAACATTCAGTACTTC. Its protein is CASSMGLAGGLGIGKNIQYF.

The CDR3 nucleotides read TGTGCCAGCAGCTCCCCCCATAGGGTGGGGACAGGGGCCTACGAGCAGTACTTC. Its translation: CASSSPHRVGTGAYEQYF. The chain couples TRBV5-4 to TRBJ2-7; 10 bases are a match to TRBD1. V shed 3 bases, J shed 2 bases, and the junction held 14 bases outside the gene matches. The CDR3 has 18 amino acids. CDR1 and CDR2 (germline): SGHNT, YYREEE (reference sequence).

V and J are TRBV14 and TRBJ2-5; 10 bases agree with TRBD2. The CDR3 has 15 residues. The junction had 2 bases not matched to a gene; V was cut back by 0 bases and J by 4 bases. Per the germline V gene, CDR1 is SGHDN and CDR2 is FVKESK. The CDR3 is CASSQEGLAIETQYF. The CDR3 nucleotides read TGTGCCAGCAGCCAAGAGGGACTAGCGATAGAGACCCAGTACTTC.

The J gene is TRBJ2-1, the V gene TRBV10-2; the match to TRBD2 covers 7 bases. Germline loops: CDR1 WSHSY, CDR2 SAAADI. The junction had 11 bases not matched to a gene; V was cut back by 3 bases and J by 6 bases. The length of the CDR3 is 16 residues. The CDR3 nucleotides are TGCGCCAGCAGTGAAAGTGGCGGGAGTTGGTCCAATGAGCAGTTCTTC. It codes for CASSESGGSWSNEQFF.

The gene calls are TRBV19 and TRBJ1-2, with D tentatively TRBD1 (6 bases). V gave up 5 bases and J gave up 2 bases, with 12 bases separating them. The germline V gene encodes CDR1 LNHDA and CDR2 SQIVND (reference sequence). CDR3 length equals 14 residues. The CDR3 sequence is CASSSGGRNYGYTF. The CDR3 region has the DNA TGTGCCAGTAGTTCCGGGGGGCGAAACTATGGCTACACCTTC.

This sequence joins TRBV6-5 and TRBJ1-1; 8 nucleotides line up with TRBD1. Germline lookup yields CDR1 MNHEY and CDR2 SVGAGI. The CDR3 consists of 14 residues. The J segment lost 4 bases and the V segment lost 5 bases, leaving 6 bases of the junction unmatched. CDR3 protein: CASSPDRVSTEAFF. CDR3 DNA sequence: TGTGCCAGCAGTCCGGACAGGGTGAGCACTGAAGCTTTCTTT.

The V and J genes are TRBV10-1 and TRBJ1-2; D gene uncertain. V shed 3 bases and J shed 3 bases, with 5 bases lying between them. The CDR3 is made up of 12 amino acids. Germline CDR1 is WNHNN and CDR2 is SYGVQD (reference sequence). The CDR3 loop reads CASSDTYYGYTF. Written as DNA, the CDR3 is TGCGCCAGCAGTGACACATACTATGGCTACACCTTC.

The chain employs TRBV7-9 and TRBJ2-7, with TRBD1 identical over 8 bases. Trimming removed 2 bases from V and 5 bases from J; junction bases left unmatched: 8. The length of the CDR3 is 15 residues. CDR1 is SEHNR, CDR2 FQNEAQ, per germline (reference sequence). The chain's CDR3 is CASSLSGTGPHEQYF. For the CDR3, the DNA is TGTGCCAGCAGCTTATCCGGGACAGGCCCCCACGAGCAGTACTTC.